The rows below give T cell receptor beta chains drawn from one sample of a study of metastatic and nonmetastatic thyroid tumors. TCRdb recomputed clones from the PCR reads via MiXCR. This table holds roughly 71,000 clones, roughly 18% found once. Source material: blood. The receptor source for this set is a female donor with papillary thyroid cancer or a benign thyroid nodule (not recorded which). Some clones in this sample may be carry-over from other donors' samples. The CDR3 runs from the conserved cysteine through the conserved F or W. A D gene is named only where the DNA matches it firmly. Some rows mark clone size as missing; the rest say once, few, many or name a class of expanded clone.

d_gene | j_gene | abundance | v_gene | CDR3aa | CDR3nt
- | TRBJ1-6 | - | TRBV6-1 | CASSEVRQESSYNSPLHF | TGTGCCAGCAGTGAAGTACGACAGGAGAGCTCCTATAATTCACCCCTCCACTTT
TRBD1 | TRBJ2-7 | few | TRBV30 | CAWSPPGQGWKYF | TGTGCCTGGAGTCCACCGGGACAGGGATGGAAGTACTTC
- | TRBJ1-5 | few | TRBV6-1 | CASSGGNQPQHF | TGTGCCAGCTCTGGCGGCAATCAGCCCCAGCATTTT
- | TRBJ1-1 | - | TRBV11-3 | CANSACTGWGNTEAFF | TGTGCCAACAGCGCCTGTACAGGGTGGGGGAACACTGAAGCTTTCTTT
TRBD2 | TRBJ2-1 | few | TRBV20-1 | CSARDPGTSGDYNEQFF | TGCAGTGCTAGAGATCCCGGGACTAGCGGAGATTACAATGAGCAGTTCTTC
- | TRBJ2-7 | - | TRBV5-1 | CASSVSGTYDEQYF | TGCGCCAGCAGCGTATCGGGGACGTACGACGAGCAGTACTTC
TRBD1 | TRBJ2-3 | - | TRBV11-2 | CASSSRTGLSGTDTQYF | TGTGCCAGCAGCTCTAGGACAGGGCTGTCTGGCACAGATACGCAGTATTTT
TRBD1 | TRBJ1-2 | many | TRBV7-2 | CASSLTGVGYGYTF | TGTGCCAGCAGCTTAACAGGGGTGGGCTATGGCTACACCTTC
TRBD1 | TRBJ2-7 | - | TRBV5-1 | CASSLARGLEQYF | TGCGCCAGCAGCTTGGCCAGGGGGCTCGAGCAGTACTTC
- | TRBJ1-1 | many | TRBV28 | CASSLWTGTGTEAFF | TGTGCCAGCAGTTTATGGACAGGCACGGGCACTGAAGCTTTCTTT
- | TRBJ1-6 | many | TRBV13 | CASSLGGDNSPLHF | TGTGCCAGCAGCTTAGGGGGCGATAATTCACCCCTCCACTTT
- | TRBJ2-3 | many | TRBV7-9 | CASSLRPDTQYF | TGTGCCAGCAGCTTAAGGCCAGATACGCAGTATTTT
- | TRBJ1-1 | - | TRBV30 | CASRQGHTEAFF | TGTGCCTCAAGGCAGGGGCACACTGAAGCTTTCTTT
TRBD1 | TRBJ1-4 | many | TRBV6-1 | CASSWDRVNEKLFF | TGTGCCAGCAGTTGGGACAGGGTTAATGAAAAACTGTTTTTT
- | TRBJ1-5 | - | TRBV11-2 | CASSLEWFTRNHPQHF | TGTGCCAGCAGCTTAGAGTGGTTTACCCGAAATCATCCCCAGCATTTT
TRBD1 | TRBJ2-1 | - | TRBV11-1 | CASSRAGTADNEQFF | TGTGCCAGCAGCCGAGCCGGGACAGCGGACAATGAGCAGTTCTTC
- | TRBJ2-5 | many | TRBV9 | CASSRDIKTQYF | TGTGCCAGCAGCCGAGATATAAAGACCCAGTACTTC
- | TRBJ1-6 | many | TRBV7-2 | CASSLRSRDNSPLHF | TGTGCCAGCAGCTTAAGATCCAGGGATAATTCACCCCTCCACTTT
- | TRBJ1-4 | many | TRBV4-1 | CASSAPGPNEKLFF | TGCGCCAGCAGCGCGCCGGGGCCAAATGAAAAACTGTTTTTT
TRBD1 | TRBJ1-2 | - | TRBV6-5 | CASSSQTGATFNYGYTF | TGTGCCAGCAGTTCTCAGACAGGGGCCACTTTTAACTATGGCTACACCTTC